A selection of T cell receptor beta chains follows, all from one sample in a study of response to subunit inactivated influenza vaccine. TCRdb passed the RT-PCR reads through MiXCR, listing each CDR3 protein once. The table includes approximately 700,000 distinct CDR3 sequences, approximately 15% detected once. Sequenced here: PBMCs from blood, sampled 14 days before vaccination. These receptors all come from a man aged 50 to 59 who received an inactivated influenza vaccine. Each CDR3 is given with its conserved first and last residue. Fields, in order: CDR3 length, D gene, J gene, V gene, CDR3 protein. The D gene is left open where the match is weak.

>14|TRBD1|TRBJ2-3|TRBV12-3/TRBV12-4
CASSPGGEADTQYF
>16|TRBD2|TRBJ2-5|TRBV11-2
CASRSQTSGSLETQYF
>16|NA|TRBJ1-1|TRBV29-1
CSVESGEGFYDTEAFF
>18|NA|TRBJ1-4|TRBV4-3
CASSQDWNFGTRGEKLFF
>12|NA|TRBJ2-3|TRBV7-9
CASSSIPDTQYF
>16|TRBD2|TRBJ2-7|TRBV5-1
CASSLAGAGVVYEQYF
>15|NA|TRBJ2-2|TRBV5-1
CASTQQAPNTGELFF
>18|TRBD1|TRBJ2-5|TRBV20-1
CSALPYLSGTGNKETQYF
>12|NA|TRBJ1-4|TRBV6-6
CASSYSSWELFF
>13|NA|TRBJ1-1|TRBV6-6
CASSYDGTFEAFF
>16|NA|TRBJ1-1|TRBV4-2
CDSSQFLDSLDTEAFF
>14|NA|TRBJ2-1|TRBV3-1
CASSQPPPYDEQFF
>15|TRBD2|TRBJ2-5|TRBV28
CASSPRAGVGETQYF
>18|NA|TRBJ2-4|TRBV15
CATSRDGAGSGAKNIQYF
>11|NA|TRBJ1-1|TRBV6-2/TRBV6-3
CASSYAVKAFF
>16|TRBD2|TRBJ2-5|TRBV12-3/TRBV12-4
CASSRTSGRGQETQYF
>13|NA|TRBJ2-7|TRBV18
CASSSGTSYEQYF
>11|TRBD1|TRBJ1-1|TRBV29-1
CSVGTVLEAFF
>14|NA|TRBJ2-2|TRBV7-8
CASSLMIGTGELFF
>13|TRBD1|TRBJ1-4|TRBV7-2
CASSTFDDRELFF